This TCR beta chain was captured in a study of T cell repertoires in cytomegalovirus infection. Whole-study findings and limits: In two of eight donors, the top clonotype was HLA-C-restricted CMV-specific.

Trimming removed 3 bases at V and 1 base at J, with 10 bases between. This CDR3 region has 14 residues. From the reads, TCRdb called clonotypes with MiXCR, one entry per CDR3 protein. The repertoire holds roughly 860,000 distinct CDR3 sequences, with over 25% as singletons. Regarding this clonotype: Its antigen is as yet unknown.

This clonotype was sampled from a human donor in good health (CMV status not recorded). Some clones in this sample may be carry-over from other donors' samples. The sequencing used cultured CD8+ T cells from PBMCs, collected from culture after CMV antigen stimulation. The rearrangement uses TRBV12-3 or TRBV12-4 and TRBJ2-7; TRBD2 might be the D (5 bases). The CDR3 loop is CASSFVGLSYEQYF. The CDR3 DNA is TGTGCCAGCAGTTTCGTAGGACTTTCCTACGAGCAGTACTTC.